This T cell receptor (beta chain) was found in a study of cytomegalovirus exposure and HLA in healthy donors. Broader study findings: Presence/absence analyses took donor sequencing depth as roughly uniform. An ancestry cluster, one associated with Asian ancestry, reportedly showed fewer N-insertions than the 666-donor mean in a later analysis.

Concerning this clone itself: The target antigen is unknown.

The CDR3 sequence is 13 residues long. The germline CDR1 and CDR2 sequences are MNHEY and SVGAGI. Between the trimmed V and J ends, which lost 5 bases and 7 bases, there was a span of 14 bases. PCR amplification relied on 60 Vbeta primers (plus 13 Jbeta primers). Repertoires were generated with immunoSEQ multiplex PCR, while TCRdb's copy carries only in-frame clones and drops some. The sample yields some 90,000 clones, roughly 69% seen once. The V call is TRBV6-5, the J call TRBJ2-5; D is perhaps TRBD2 (6 bases). The receptor was isolated from a man aged 45-60 years in good health and CMV-seronegative. The material sequenced was PBMCs. This chain's CDR3 is CASSASGAGTQYF. The CDR3 coding sequence is TGTGCCAGCAGTGCCTCGGGAGCGGGGACCCAGTACTTC.